A selection of T cell receptor beta chains follows, all from one sample in a study of cytomegalovirus exposure and HLA in healthy donors. Assay: immunoSEQ multiplex PCR; the TCRdb copy retains only in-frame clones and omits some. The data hold roughly 140,000 clones, with 82% observed a single time. Source material: PBMCs. The receptors derive from a male donor in good health and CMV-seronegative. The CDR3 runs from the conserved cysteine through the conserved F or W. D genes are given only for firm matches. Clone size is not always given. Where it is, it says once, few, many or a class for expanded clones.

few - TRBJ2-1 TRBV13 CASSDPRGSSYNEQFF TGTGCCAGCAGCGACCCTCGGGGTAGCTCCTACAATGAGCAGTTCTTC
- TRBD2 TRBJ2-5 TRBV9 CASSQAGQEETQYF TGTGCCAGCAGCCAAGCGGGGCAAGAAGAGACCCAGTACTTC
- TRBD1 TRBJ1-1 TRBV5-8 CASSLGQGFIGTEAFF TGTGCCAGCAGCTTGGGACAGGGATTTATAGGCACTGAAGCTTTCTTT
- - TRBJ1-3 TRBV30 CAWSILSGRGGTIYF TGTGCCTGGAGTATCCTCTCGGGCCGGGGTGGGACCATATATTTT
- - TRBJ2-7 TRBV7-9 CSSSEPVWYEQYF TGTTCCAGCAGCGAGCCCGTATGGTACGAGCAGTACTTC
- - TRBJ2-3 TRBV9 CASSVEGDGTDTQYF TGTGCCAGCAGCGTAGAAGGGGATGGCACAGATACGCAGTATTTT
- TRBD2 TRBJ2-2 TRBV5-1 CASSLQTSGRAGGELFF TGCGCCAGCAGCTTGCAGACTAGCGGGAGGGCCGGCGGGGAGCTGTTTTTT
- - TRBJ1-5 TRBV4-1 CASSQDHYSNQPQHF TGCGCCAGCAGCCAAGACCACTATAGCAATCAGCCCCAGCATTTT
- TRBD1 TRBJ1-5 TRBV27 CASRVLGQVSNQPQHF TGTGCCAGCAGGGTACTGGGACAGGTTAGCAATCAGCCCCAGCATTTT
few - TRBJ2-7 TRBV5-4 CASSLESQGIPHEQYF TGTGCCAGCAGCTTGGAATCCCAGGGGATACCCCACGAGCAGTACTTC
- - TRBJ2-1 TRBV5-6 CASSLGSGDEQFF TGTGCCAGCAGCTTGGGATCCGGAGATGAGCAGTTCTTC
- TRBD2 TRBJ2-1 TRBV5-1 CASSTGLAEQFF TGCGCCAGCAGCACAGGACTAGCTGAGCAGTTCTTC
few TRBD1 TRBJ1-1 TRBV5-4 CASSSRRGLNEAFF TGTGCCAGCAGCTCAAGGAGGGGGCTCAACGAAGCTTTCTTT
few - TRBJ2-3 TRBV9 CASSGLDTDTQYF TGTGCCAGCAGCGGACTAGACACAGATACGCAGTATTTT
- - TRBJ2-5 TRBV10-1 CASSRQPQETQYF TGCGCCAGCAGTAGACAGCCCCAAGAGACCCAGTACTTC
- - TRBJ1-1 TRBV10-3 CATSLGQDEAFF TGTGCCACCTCTCTGGGGCAGGATGAAGCTTTCTTT
- TRBD2 TRBJ2-2 TRBV28 CASSPLAYTGELFF TGTGCCAGCAGTCCACTAGCGTACACCGGGGAGCTGTTTTTT
- TRBD1 TRBJ1-2 TRBV2 CASTLGQDRNYGYTF TGTGCCAGCACCCTAGGACAGGACAGAAACTATGGCTACACCTTC
once - TRBJ1-2 TRBV6-1 CASSESTGNYGYTF TGTGCCAGCAGTGAATCCACCGGTAACTATGGCTACACCTTC
- TRBD1 TRBJ1-2 TRBV6-5 CASSFGTGDGYTF TGTGCCAGCAGTTTTGGGACAGGGGACGGCTACACCTTC
- TRBD2 TRBJ2-1 TRBV2 CASATSGNYNEQFF TGTGCCAGCGCGACTAGCGGGAACTACAATGAGCAGTTCTTC
- - TRBJ1-1 TRBV7-8 CASTMAGNWNTEAFF TGTGCCAGCACTATGGCAGGGAATTGGAACACTGAAGCTTTCTTT
- TRBD1 TRBJ1-6 TRBV30 CAWSPPGTVYSPLHF TGTGCCTGGAGCCCACCTGGGACAGTCTATTCACCCCTCCACTTT
once TRBD2 TRBJ2-1 TRBV5-1 CAGSLHGLAGGSNEQFF TGCGCCGGCAGCTTACATGGACTAGCGGGAGGTAGCAATGAGCAGTTCTTC
- - TRBJ2-5 TRBV18 CASSLDRQETQYF TGTGCCAGCTCATTAGACAGACAAGAGACCCAGTACTTC
- - TRBJ2-5 TRBV30 CAWTGVGETQYF TGTGCCTGGACAGGGGTCGGAGAGACCCAGTACTTC
- - TRBJ1-2 TRBV30 CAWSVGGGGFHYGYTF TGTGCCTGGAGTGTCGGCGGGGGGGGCTTTCACTATGGCTACACCTTC
few - TRBJ1-5 TRBV5-1 CASSLGAGDQPQHF TGCGCCAGCAGCTTGGGGGCAGGGGATCAGCCCCAGCATTTT
- - TRBJ2-1 TRBV9 CASSVRGTTGGNEQFF TGTGCCAGCAGCGTACGAGGGACTACAGGGGGTAATGAGCAGTTCTTC
- TRBD2 TRBJ2-3 TRBV7-3 CASSQTSGYTDTQYF TGTGCCAGCAGCCAGACTAGCGGGTATACAGATACGCAGTATTTT
- - TRBJ2-7 TRBV19 CASSSGGYEQYF TGTGCCAGTAGTAGCGGAGGCTACGAGCAGTACTTC
- - TRBJ1-1 TRBV27 CASKKVGGAGTEAFF TGTGCCAGCAAAAAGGTAGGGGGGGCAGGCACTGAAGCTTTCTTT
- TRBD2 TRBJ2-3 TRBV9 CASSVEGLAGGSDTQYF TGTGCCAGCAGCGTAGAGGGGTTAGCGGGAGGATCGGATACGCAGTATTTT
- TRBD2 TRBJ2-2 TRBV18 CASSPQRGQGELFF TGTGCCAGCTCACCCCAGCGGGGCCAGGGGGAGCTGTTTTTT
- TRBD2 TRBJ2-5 TRBV29-1 CSVPRGLAGGGETQYF TGCAGCGTCCCAAGAGGACTAGCGGGGGGGGGAGAGACCCAGTACTTC
- TRBD2 TRBJ2-3 TRBV6-1 CASSEAAGIFADTQYF TGTGCCAGCAGTGAAGCAGCGGGGATATTCGCAGATACGCAGTATTTT
- - TRBJ2-2 TRBV7-9 CASSFPGPGELFF TGTGCCAGCAGCTTCCCAGGGCCCGGGGAGCTGTTTTTT
few - TRBJ1-1 TRBV27 CASSLAGGGTEAFF TGTGCCAGCAGTTTAGCGGGCGGGGGGACTGAAGCTTTCTTT
- TRBD2 TRBJ2-1 TRBV5-1 CASSYYSGSDEQFF TGCGCCAGCAGTTATTATAGCGGGAGTGATGAGCAGTTCTTC
- TRBD1 TRBJ1-1 TRBV9 CASSVGAGGIMNTEAFF TGTGCCAGCAGCGTCGGGGCAGGGGGCATCATGAACACTGAAGCTTTCTTT
- - TRBJ2-3 TRBV7-8 CASTQGTGATDTQYF TGTGCCAGCACCCAGGGAACGGGAGCAACAGATACGCAGTATTTT
- - TRBJ1-2 TRBV7-9 CASSPLTGSGYGYTF TGTGCCAGCAGCCCCCTGACGGGGTCGGGCTATGGCTACACCTTC
- - TRBJ1-2 TRBV27 CASSLGDSSYGYTF TGTGCCAGCAGTTTAGGCGACAGTTCCTATGGCTACACCTTC
- - TRBJ1-5 TRBV7-8 CASSLFQGPSQPQHF TGTGCCAGCAGCTTATTTCAGGGCCCTTCTCAGCCCCAGCATTTT
- TRBD2 TRBJ2-1 TRBV2 CASSVPAGVYNEQFF TGTGCCAGCAGTGTCCCAGCGGGAGTCTACAATGAGCAGTTCTTC
- TRBD2 TRBJ2-7 TRBV6-5 CASSSTTSGRSEQYF TGTGCCAGCAGTTCTACGACTAGCGGGAGAAGCGAGCAGTACTTC
- TRBD2 TRBJ2-7 TRBV7-9 CASSPRLAGYEQYF TGTGCCAGCAGCCCTAGACTAGCCGGTTACGAGCAGTACTTC
- - TRBJ1-1 TRBV19 CASSTGVYTEAFF TGTGCCAGTAGCACCGGGGTTTACACTGAAGCTTTCTTT
- - TRBJ2-5 TRBV7-2 CASSLQGSAQGQETQYF TGTGCCAGCAGCTTACAAGGTTCGGCACAGGGCCAAGAGACCCAGTACTTC
- - TRBJ2-7 TRBV27 CASQAGFGVTYEQYF TGTGCCAGCCAGGCGGGGTTTGGGGTTACCTACGAGCAGTACTTC
- - TRBJ2-1 TRBV6-6 CASRGANEQFF TGTGCCAGCAGGGGAGCCAATGAGCAGTTCTTC
- TRBD1 TRBJ2-5 TRBV15 CATSRGGQVEAQYF TGTGCCACCAGCAGAGGGGGACAGGTCGAGGCCCAGTACTTC
- - TRBJ2-5 TRBV5-1 CASSSQGPQETQYF TGCGCCAGCAGCTCCCAGGGGCCCCAAGAGACCCAGTACTTC
- TRBD1 TRBJ2-7 TRBV19 CASSDRDRSYEQYF TGTGCCAGTAGTGACCGGGACAGGTCCTACGAGCAGTACTTC
few - TRBJ2-5 TRBV28 CASSLRRAIQETQYF TGTGCCAGCAGTTTAAGGCGGGCGATCCAAGAGACCCAGTACTTC
- - TRBJ1-6 TRBV27 CASSSLSSYNSPLHF TGTGCCAGCAGCTCGCTGAGCTCCTATAATTCACCCCTCCACTTT